Below, 21 T cell receptor beta chains from the same sample are listed, as sequenced in a study of T cells in localized non-small cell lung cancer. Assay: immunoSEQ multiplex PCR; the TCRdb copy retains only in-frame clones and omits some. The table shows more than 30,000 clones, with roughly 86% occurring only once. The source material was peripheral blood mononuclear cells, sampled before any cancer treatment. The source of these receptors is a woman aged 40-69 years with stage III lung adenocarcinoma.

This clone appeared a few times. The conserved phenylalanine or tryptophan is not found at the CDR3 terminus, so this likely reflects a read error. The limits of the CDR3 on the DNA are not certain, so only TCRdb's listed CDR3 is given. V is TRBV27 and J is TRBJ2-3. Germline V gene data show CDR1 as MNHEY and CDR2 as SMNVEV (reference sequence). A total of 10 residues make up the CDR3, ends included. CDR3 sequence: CASSRRDPSL.

This clone occurred a few times. V gene TRBV19 combines with J gene TRBJ2-7, with D tentatively TRBD1 (6 bases). The V end was cut by 5 bases, the J end by 0 bases, with 11 bases between. Germline loops: CDR1 LNHDA, CDR2 SQIVND (reference sequence). The CDR3 covers 14 residues. CDR3 in DNA: TGTGCCAGTAGTGGGACAATCAGCTCCTACGAGCAGTACTTC. Encoded protein: CASSGTISSYEQYF.

The rearrangement links TRBV6-1 to TRBJ1-2, with 9 bases matching TRBD1. With 7 bases clipped from V and 6 bases from J, the junction kept 9 bases outside the gene matches. Germline-derived CDR1 and CDR2 are MNHNS and SASEGT. CDR3 length: 14 amino acids. CDR3 DNA sequence: TGTGCCAGCACCCGACAGGGGGGAAAGGATGGCTACACCTTC. Its protein product is CASTRQGGKDGYTF.

The chain combines TRBV28 with TRBJ1-4, with D tentatively TRBD1 (5 bases). The germline CDR1 and CDR2 sequences are MDHEN and SYDVKM. The CDR3 contains 19 residues. V gave up 4 bases and J gave up 3 bases, with 24 bases separating them. CDR3 protein: CASSSEPGLLKRPNEKLFF. The CDR3 coding sequence is TGTGCCAGCAGTTCAGAACCGGGACTCCTAAAGAGGCCTAATGAAAAACTGTTTTTT. Filled out from reference TRBV28 and TRBJ1-4, the complete variable domain reads DVKVTQSSRYLVKRTGEKVFLECVQDMDHENMFWYRQDPGLGLRLIYFSYDVKMKEKGDIPEGYSVSREKKERFSLILESASTNQTSMYLCASSSEPGLLKRPNEKLFFGSGTQLSVL.

J is TRBJ2-3 and V is TRBV7-2, with 9 nucleotides matching TRBD1. The V gene's germline CDR1 is SGHTA and CDR2 FQGNSA. This CDR3 region has 16 residues. After removal of 5 bases from V and 4 bases from J, the junction contained 10 bases not matched to a gene. CDR3 bases: TGTGCCAGCAGCCAAGTTGGGACAGGGTATTCAGATACGCAGTATTTT. Translated: CASSQVGTGYSDTQYF.

This chain joins TRBV7-9 and TRBJ2-1, with 11 bases identical to TRBD2. The trim removed 4 bases at V and 7 bases at J, leaving 9 bases unmatched. The CDR3 covers 16 residues. Germline loops: CDR1 SEHNR, CDR2 FQNEAQ (reference sequence). The CDR3 here is CASSSRLAGGSNEQFF. DNA for the CDR3: TGTGCCAGCAGCTCCCGGTTAGCGGGAGGGTCGAATGAGCAGTTCTTC. Filled out from reference TRBV7-9 and TRBJ2-1, the complete variable domain reads DTGVSQNPRHKITKRGQNVTFRCDPISEHNRLYWYRQTLGQGPEFLTYFQNEAQLEKSRLLSDRFSAERPKGSFSTLEIQRTEQGDSAMYLCASSSRLAGGSNEQFFGPGTRLTVL.

This chain connects TRBV9 to TRBJ2-7; 7 bases agree with TRBD1. Losses at the gene ends were 2 bases for V and 0 bases for J; bases not matched to a gene: 5. Germline V gene lookup returns CDR1 SGDLS and CDR2 YYNGEE. The CDR3 is 15 residues long. CDR3 sequence (DNA): TGTGCCAGCAGCGTTGGGACAGCCTTCTCCTACGAGCAGTACTTC. Its protein product is CASSVGTAFSYEQYF. The variable domain in full, completed from reference TRBV9 and TRBJ2-7, reads DSGVTQTPKHLITATGQRVTLRCSPRSGDLSVYWYQQSLDQGLQFLIQYYNGEERAKGNILERFSAQQFPDLHSELNLSSLELGDSALYFCASSVGTAFSYEQYFGPGTRLTVT.

This rearrangement joins TRBV6-5 to TRBJ1-2; maybe TRBD1 (6 bases). Trimming pared 6 bases from V and 3 bases from J, leaving 17 bases between. The CDR3 runs 15 residues. Germline-derived CDR1 and CDR2 are MNHEY and SVGAGI. The CDR3 here is CASSNPSTGHYGYTF. CDR3 bases: TGTGCCAGCAGCAACCCTAGCACAGGGCACTATGGCTACACCTTC.

This clone was seen a single time. The chain recombines TRBV30 with TRBJ1-2; no clear D gene. The CDR3 is 11 residues long. V lost 5 bases and J lost 3, with 7 bases in between. CDR1 and CDR2 (germline): GTSNPN, SVGIG (reference sequence). In DNA, the CDR3 is TGTGCCTGGGGGGAAGACTATGGCTACACCTTC. Its translation: CAWGEDYGYTF.

The chain employs TRBV7-3 and TRBJ2-2; TRBD2 is a possible D gene (7 bases). This CDR3 comprises 14 residues. Germline V gives CDR1 SGHTA, CDR2 FQGTGA. V shed 10 bases and J shed 2 bases, with 14 bases lying between them. CDR3 coding DNA: TGTGCCACCTCCCGGGGGGCAAACACCGGGGAGCTGTTTTTT. This codes for CATSRGANTGELFF.

The chain is built from TRBV5-4 and TRBJ2-1; D is possibly TRBD2 (5 bases). The V gene lost 1 base and the J gene lost 8 bases, with 13 bases spanning the gap. The V gene's germline CDR1 is SGHNT and CDR2 YYREEE (reference sequence). This CDR3 contains 14 residues. The CDR3 sequence is CASSLRGRTDEQFF. The CDR3 coding sequence is TGTGCCAGCAGCTTGCGGGGAAGGACGGATGAGCAGTTCTTC.

The V call is TRBV6-1, the J call TRBJ1-2; tentative D call: TRBD1 (5 bases). The CDR3 is 14 residues long. Deletions cut 6 bases from V and 5 bases from J, with 16 bases between. CDR1 and CDR2 (germline): MNHNS, SASEGT. In DNA, the CDR3 is TGTGCCAGCAGACCCCCGGGATCAGGGTATGGCTACACCTTC. Translating it yields CASRPPGSGYGYTF.

V and J are TRBV19 and TRBJ2-3; the match to TRBD2 covers 8 bases. V lost 4 bases and J lost 3; bases outside the gene matches: 3. The germline V gene has CDR1 LNHDA and CDR2 SQIVND (reference sequence). The CDR3 loop spans 14 amino acids. The CDR3 is CASSTGLETDTQYF. DNA for the CDR3: TGTGCCAGTAGTACGGGACTAGAAACAGATACGCAGTATTTT.

V is TRBV2 and J is TRBJ2-1; 8 bases fit TRBD1. V gave up 7 bases and J gave up 7 bases; unmatched junction bases: 9. Germline V gene data show CDR1 as SNHLY and CDR2 as FYNNEI. The CDR3 is made up of 14 amino acids. The CDR3 DNA reads as TGTGCCAGCAACAACAGACAGGGGCCGAATGAGCAGTTCTTC. Protein sequence: CASNNRQGPNEQFF.

This clone occurred a few times. The gene calls are TRBV2 and TRBJ1-2; D is uncertain. CDR1 and CDR2 from the germline V gene are SNHLY and FYNNEI. Trimming removed 1 base at V and 9 bases at J, with 12 bases between. This CDR3 has 13 amino acids. The CDR3 loop is CASSEEMRVSYTF. CDR3 bases: TGTGCCAGCAGTGAAGAGATGAGGGTCAGCTACACCTTC.

This clone was seen more than once but under ten times. V usage is TRBV5-1 and J usage is TRBJ1-1, with unresolved D. Between the trimmed V and J ends, which lost 2 bases and 7 bases, there was a span of 15 bases. This CDR3 has 14 residues. Germline V gives CDR1 SGHRS, CDR2 YFSETQ. This chain's CDR3 is CASSLSDLNGEAFF. CDR3 DNA sequence: TGCGCCAGCAGCTTAAGCGATTTAAACGGTGAAGCTTTCTTT.

A few counts support this clone. At one boundary the junction diverges from the germline segment, which might be a read error. The gene calls are TRBV19 and TRBJ1-4; TRBD1 agrees at 8 bases. Germline assignment: CDR1 LNHDA and CDR2 SQIVND (reference sequence). This CDR3 region has 14 residues. The CDR3 nucleotides are TGTGCCAGTAGCTTTCAGGGGGCTAACGAAAAACTGTTTTTT. As protein: CASSFQGANEKLFF.

This clone has a single count. The chain employs TRBV5-6 and TRBJ2-7; 9 positions agree with TRBD2. Germline CDR1 reads SGHDT; CDR2 reads YYEEEE. The CDR3 extends over 15 amino acids. Trimming cost V 0 bases and J 0 bases; bases outside gene matches: 1. The CDR3 bases are TGTGCCAGCAGCTTGGGAGCGGGAGGCTCCTACGAGCAGTACTTC. This gives the protein CASSLGAGGSYEQYF.

V is TRBV7-3 and J is TRBJ1-2, with TRBD1 identical over 7 bases. Germline V gene lookup returns CDR1 SGHTA and CDR2 FQGTGA. This CDR3 contains 15 residues. Trimming removed 4 bases from V and 5 bases from J; junction bases left unmatched: 10. CDR3 protein: CASSSTGTDYYGYTF. The DNA of the CDR3 is TGTGCCAGCAGCTCGACCGGGACAGATTATTATGGCTACACCTTC.

The chain combines TRBV5-6 with TRBJ1-2; D is unresolved. CDR3 length: 13 amino acids. V shed 1 base and J shed 4 bases, with 8 bases lying between them. Germline CDR1 reads SGHDT; CDR2 reads YYEEEE. CDR3 nucleotides: TGTGCCAGCAGCTTGCCAGGAGGCTATGGCTACACCTTC. This translates into CASSLPGGYGYTF.

V is TRBV5-1 and J is TRBJ1-1; no definite D call. The CDR3 runs 11 residues. The ends were cut back, 5 bases at V and 2 bases at J, with 4 bases in the middle. CDR1 SGHRS and CDR2 YFSETQ come from the germline V gene. CDR3 loop: CASSENTEAFF. As DNA, the CDR3 is TGCGCCAGCAGTGAAAACACTGAAGCTTTCTTT.